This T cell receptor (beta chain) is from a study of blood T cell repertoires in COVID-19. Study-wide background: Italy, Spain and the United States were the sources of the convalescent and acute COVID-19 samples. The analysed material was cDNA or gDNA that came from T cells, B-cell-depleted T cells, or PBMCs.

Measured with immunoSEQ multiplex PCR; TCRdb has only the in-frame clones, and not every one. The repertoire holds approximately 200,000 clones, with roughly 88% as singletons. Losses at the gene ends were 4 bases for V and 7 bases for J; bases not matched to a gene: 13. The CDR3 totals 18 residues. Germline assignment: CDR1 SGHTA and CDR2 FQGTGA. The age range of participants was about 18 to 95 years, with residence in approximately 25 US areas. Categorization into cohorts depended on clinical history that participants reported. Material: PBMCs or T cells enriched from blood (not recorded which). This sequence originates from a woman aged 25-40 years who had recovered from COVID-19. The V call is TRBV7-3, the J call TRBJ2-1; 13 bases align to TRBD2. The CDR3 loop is CASSYYGLAGEVLNEQFF. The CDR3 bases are TGTGCCAGCAGCTACTACGGACTAGCGGGAGAGGTGTTGAATGAGCAGTTCTTC.